This T cell receptor (beta chain) was recovered during a study of Ad26.COV2.S vaccination and SARS-CoV-2 variants. In the study overall: Ad26.COV2.S given intramuscularly, once or twice 56 days apart. General observations from the study: For non-spike TCRs, breadth in vaccine recipients resembled that in placebo recipients. It was vaccine recipients, not placebo recipients, who had the higher spike-specific TCR breadth. Responses of spike-specific T cells (both CD8+ and CD4+) reportedly showed substantial breadth after vaccination.

Libraries were prepared by immunoSEQ multiplex PCR; TCRdb keeps only in-frame clonotypes and omits some of them. The data hold 350,000 to 450,000 clones, with roughly 87% observed a single time. Sample treatment: roughly 18 received Ad26.COV2.S at low or high dose, single or two shots; 5 received placebo; per-sample allocation not given. On day 63 after the first injection, vaccine and placebo recipients gave samples. As for this clone: Antigen unknown.

This sample comprised peripheral blood, obtained in a trial of Ad26.COV2.S vaccine versus placebo. The source of this sequence is a person between 18 and 65 years old who received the Ad26.COV2.S COVID-19 vaccine or a placebo.

The CDR3 region is CASSHRDGNEKLFF. Here the CDR3 DNA reads TGCGCCAGCAGCCACCGGGACGGTAATGAAAAACTGTTTTTT. This chain joins TRBV5-1 and TRBJ1-4; TRBD1 might be the D (5 bases). Germline assignment: CDR1 SGHRS and CDR2 YFSETQ. The ends were cut back, 4 bases at V and 4 bases at J, with 11 bases in the middle. This CDR3 is built from 14 residues.